This TCR beta chain emerged from a study of metastatic and nonmetastatic thyroid tumors. Study context: Repertoires from blood and tumor or nodule tissue of malignant and benign thyroid patients were compared.

General observations from the study: According to reports, the diversity of TCR beta was significantly higher in malignant thyroid tumors than in benign nodules, and this held in both blood and tumor samples.

Sample share makes this clone large. Its antigen is not identified. Other DNA variants within this sample encode the same CDR3. In the original analysis: CDR3 was compared across clinicopathological groups, and the resulting differences were used to build a distant-metastasis classifier for papillary thyroid cancer. TCRdb redid the clone calls on the PCR reads using MiXCR. V and J calls and clone size were set by TCRdb, not the authors. In the table there are approximately 15,000 clones, about a quarter of which are singletons. V was cut by 5 bases and J by 7 bases, with 12 bases left in between. The CDR3 sequence is 13 residues long. Every patient underwent thyroid surgery untreated.

The sample comprised tumor tissue. The source is a female donor with papillary thyroid cancer or a benign thyroid nodule (not recorded which). Some clones in this sample may be carry-over from other donors' samples. The chain recombines TRBV12-3 or TRBV12-4 with TRBJ2-1, with D possibly matching TRBD2 (6 bases). In nucleotides, the CDR3 is TGTGCCAGCAGTCTGGGACTGAGGAATGAGCAGTTCTTC. This sequence encodes CASSLGLRNEQFF.